This T cell receptor beta chain was captured by sequencing in a study of blood T cell repertoires in COVID-19. TCRdb's copy holds only in-frame clones and misses some; the assay was immunoSEQ multiplex PCR. The sample has some 90,000 clones, 90% to 95% seen once; the top ten hold under 5%. This clone was detected ten times or more. This clonotype originated in a woman aged 50 to 60 in a cohort sampled during active COVID-19. Material for sequencing was peripheral blood.

The chain's CDR3 is CASSLRGPGTDTQYF. For the CDR3, the DNA is TGTGCCAGCAGCTTAAGGGGCCCCGGCACAGATACGCAGTATTTT. The V and J genes are TRBV11-3 and TRBJ2-3, with a possible D match to TRBD1 (5 bases). Germline loops: CDR1 SGHNT, CDR2 YENEEA. There are 15 residues in the CDR3. Trimming left V 2 bases short and J 1 base short, with 10 bases between. Supplemented by reference TRBV11-3 and TRBJ2-3, the full variable domain reads EAGVVQSPRYKIIEKKQPVAFWCNPISGHNTLYWYLQNLGQGPELLIRYENEEAVDDSQLPKDRFSAERLKGVDSTLKIQPAELGDSAVYLCASSLRGPGTDTQYFGPGTRLTVL.